These 11 T cell receptor beta chains originate from one sample sequenced in a study of PD-1 blockade in classical Hodgkin lymphoma. No patient escaped relapse after autologous stem cell transplantation, and brentuximab vedotin exposure varied. TCRdb's copy holds only in-frame clones and misses some; the assay was immunoSEQ multiplex PCR. Among around 22,000 clones listed, around 77% were seen once. This sample comprised peripheral blood mononuclear cells (PBMCs), obtained before the second cycle of nivolumab. The receptor set was obtained from a human donor with classical Hodgkin lymphoma.

V is TRBV28 and J is TRBJ2-3; D uncertain. V lost 3 bases, J lost 3 bases, and 13 bases lay in between. Germline V gene sequence: CDR1 MDHEN, CDR2 SYDVKM. There are 15 residues in the CDR3. The chain's CDR3 is CASSFGPGRTDTQYF. DNA for the CDR3: TGTGCCAGCAGTTTCGGACCAGGCAGGACAGATACGCAGTATTTT.

This chain connects TRBV4-2 to TRBJ1-4; D call uncertain. V lost 3 bases to trimming and J lost 8 bases, with 10 bases between them. There are 13 residues in the CDR3. The germline V gene encodes CDR1 LGHNA and CDR2 YNFKEQ. The CDR3 DNA reads TGTGCCAGCAGCCAGGAAGATTGGGAAAAACTGTTTTTT. Residues: CASSQEDWEKLFF.

The chain couples TRBV4-3 to TRBJ1-6, with D hard to call. CDR1 is LGHNA, CDR2 YSLEER, per germline. This CDR3 has 13 residues. Trimming took 3 bases from V and 5 from J, leaving 5 bases between them. The CDR3 DNA reads TGCGCCAGCAGCCAGGACGATAATTCACCCCTCCACTTT. It codes for CASSQDDNSPLHF.

This rearrangement joins TRBV11-3 to TRBJ2-2; possible D gene TRBD1, 6 bases. The CDR3 runs 16 residues. Germline assignment: CDR1 SGHNT and CDR2 YENEEA. V lost 5 bases and J lost 2, with 15 bases in between. The CDR3: CASSRNWGLNTGELFF. The CDR3 DNA follows: TGTGCCAGCAGCCGGAATTGGGGGCTAAACACCGGGGAGCTGTTTTTT.

The chain carries TRBV5-1 and TRBJ2-3; unclear D gene. Per germline, CDR1 SGHRS and CDR2 YFSETQ. The germline V and J ends were trimmed by 0 bases and 0 bases, with 14 bases remaining between them. The length of the CDR3 is 17 residues. CDR3 nucleotide sequence: TGCGCCAGCAGCTTGGACGTCGGCGGTCCTAGCACAGATACGCAGTATTTT. Translation gives CASSLDVGGPSTDTQYF.

The table lists this clone with a count of one. The chain uses TRBV7-9 and TRBJ2-1; TRBD1 agrees at 8 bases. The CDR3 is 14 amino acids. The V and J ends lost 5 bases and 4 bases, in that order; junction bases with no gene match: 4. The germline V gene has CDR1 SEHNR and CDR2 FQNEAQ (reference sequence). CDR3: CASSRTGHYNEQFF. The CDR3 DNA reads TGTGCCAGCAGCCGGACAGGGCATTACAATGAGCAGTTCTTC.

The chain links TRBV9 to TRBJ2-1, with 14 nucleotides matching TRBD2. The ends lost 3 bases at V and 10 bases at J; junction bases unmatched: 3. CDR3 length: 14 amino acids. Germline assignment: CDR1 SGDLS and CDR2 YYNGEE. CDR3 sequence (DNA): TGTGCCAGCAGCGCCGGGACTAGCGGGAGCGAGCAGTTCTTC. This sequence encodes CASSAGTSGSEQFF.

This sequence joins TRBV5-1 and TRBJ1-5; a weak D match, TRBD1 (5 bases). V lost 0 bases and J 5 bases, leaving 12 bases between the germline ends. Germline V gene data show CDR1 as SGHRS and CDR2 as YFSETQ. CDR3 length: 15 amino acids. CDR3 nucleotide sequence: TGCGCCAGCAGCTTGGTCCCTGGAGGGGATCAGCCCCAGCATTTT. Protein sequence: CASSLVPGGDQPQHF.

This clone was observed a handful of times. V usage is TRBV27 and J usage is TRBJ1-2; D remains ambiguous. Germline assignment: CDR1 MNHEY and CDR2 SMNVEV (reference sequence). The CDR3 is 12 residues long. V was trimmed by 3 bases and J by 4 bases, leaving 6 bases between them. The CDR3 loop reads CASSFRGYGYTF. The CDR3 DNA reads TGTGCCAGCAGTTTCCGGGGCTATGGCTACACCTTC.

The CDR3 region has the DNA TGTGCCAGCAGCTTCCTCGGACAGGGGAGCAATCAGCCCCAGCATTTT. Amino acid sequence: CASSFLGQGSNQPQHF. This chain links TRBV7-8 with TRBJ1-5; 9 positions match TRBD1. The CDR3 has 16 residues. Per the germline V gene, CDR1 is SGHVS and CDR2 is FQNEAQ. Germline trimming cut 3 bases from V and 1 base from J; bases unmatched to any gene: 4.

The J gene is TRBJ1-6, the V gene TRBV7-9; 9 bases fit TRBD1. Germline lookup yields CDR1 SEHNR and CDR2 FQNEAQ (reference sequence). This CDR3 comprises 16 residues. The ends lost 4 bases at V and 7 bases at J; junction bases unmatched: 8. The CDR3 sequence: CASSSRRQGGNSPLHF. CDR3 in DNA: TGTGCCAGCAGCTCCCGACGACAGGGGGGAAATTCACCCCTCCACTTT.